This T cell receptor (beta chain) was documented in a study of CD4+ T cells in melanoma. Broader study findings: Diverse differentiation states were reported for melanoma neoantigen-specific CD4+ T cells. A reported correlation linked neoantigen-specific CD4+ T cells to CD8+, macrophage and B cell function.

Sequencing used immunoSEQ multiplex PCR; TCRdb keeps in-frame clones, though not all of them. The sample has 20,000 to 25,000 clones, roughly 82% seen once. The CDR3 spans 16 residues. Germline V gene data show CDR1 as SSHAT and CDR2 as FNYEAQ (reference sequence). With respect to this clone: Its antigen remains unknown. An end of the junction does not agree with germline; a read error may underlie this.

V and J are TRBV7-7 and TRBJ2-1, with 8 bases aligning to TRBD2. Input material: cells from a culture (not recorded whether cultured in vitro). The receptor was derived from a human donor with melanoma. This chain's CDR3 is CASSLAAGGAYNEQFF. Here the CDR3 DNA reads TGTGCTAGCAGCTTAGCGGCCGGGGGGGCCTACAATGAGCAGTTCTTC.